The 31 T cell receptor beta chains below were found in one sample sequenced in a study of sequential checkpoint blockade in melanoma. Treatment denoted: randomized to nivolumab then ipilimumab (arm A) or the reverse (arm B). Here immunoSEQ multiplex PCR was the method, and the copy in TCRdb shows in-frame clones only, minus some. The sample holds about 20,000 clones, about four fifths seen once. The specimen was CD8+ T cells sorted from blood (inferred from file names), collected from a patient given nivolumab and ipilimumab in sequence. These receptors were taken from a human donor with melanoma.

This chain connects TRBV6-5 to TRBJ1-1; D perhaps matches TRBD1 (5 bases). Trimming cost V 7 bases and J 3 bases, with 12 bases left between them. CDR1 is MNHEY, CDR2 SVGAGI, per germline. The CDR3 covers 13 residues. The CDR3 here is CASTLRGDTEAFF. The CDR3, as DNA: TGTGCCAGCACTCTAAGGGGTGACACTGAAGCTTTCTTT.

The gene calls are TRBV7-9 and TRBJ1-3; 10 bases map to TRBD1. The CDR3 runs to 18 residues. Trimming took 5 bases from V and 0 from J; bases not matched to a gene: 10. In germline, CDR1 is SEHNR, CDR2 FQNEAQ (reference sequence). CDR3 coding DNA: TGTGCCAGCAGCGGAGCTTTGGGACAGGGGATCTCTGGAAACACCATATATTTT. This translates into CASSGALGQGISGNTIYF.

This chain joins TRBV5-8 and TRBJ1-5; 8 positions agree with TRBD1. Germline CDR1 and CDR2: SGHTS and YDEGEE. The length of the CDR3 is 16 residues. V shed 4 bases and J 6 bases; nucleotides not matched to a gene: 12. CDR3 loop: CASSPMTGEGAQPQHF. The CDR3 DNA reads TGTGCCAGCAGCCCGATGACAGGGGAAGGAGCTCAGCCCCAGCATTTT.

The chain carries TRBV19 and TRBJ2-7; TRBD1 agrees at 9 bases. This CDR3 is built from 14 residues. Germline assignment: CDR1 LNHDA and CDR2 SQIVND (reference sequence). The J segment lost 2 bases and the V segment lost 3 bases, leaving 2 bases of the junction unmatched. In DNA, the CDR3 is TGTGCCAGTAGTATGGGGACAGGGCCCTACGAGCAGTACTTC. It translates to CASSMGTGPYEQYF.

The rearrangement uses TRBV10-3 and TRBJ2-3, with 12 positions matching TRBD2. The CDR3 length is 16 residues. J gave up 3 bases and V 5 bases, and 6 bases lay outside the gene matches. Germline V lookup: CDR1 ENHRY, CDR2 SYGVKD. The DNA for the CDR3 is TGTGCCATCAGTAACCATACTAGCGGGGGGACAGATACGCAGTATTTT. Protein: CAISNHTSGGTDTQYF.

The rearrangement links TRBV19 to TRBJ2-5; TRBD2 matches at 14 bases. This CDR3 comprises 16 residues. V was clipped by 3 bases and J by 2 bases; unmatched bases: 2. Germline CDR1 is LNHDA and CDR2 is SQIVND (reference sequence). This chain's CDR3 is CASSIRLAGGQETQYF. Written as DNA, the CDR3 is TGTGCCAGTAGTATTCGACTAGCGGGGGGGCAAGAGACCCAGTACTTC.

This clone showed up just once. The rearrangement links TRBV13 to TRBJ1-2; D not certain. Germline V gene lookup returns CDR1 PRHDT and CDR2 FYEKMQ (reference sequence). V lost 5 bases and J 0 bases, leaving 16 bases between the germline ends. The CDR3 is 16 residues long. CDR3 nucleotides: TGTGCCAGCAGCGGACCAGGCGGGAGAGCTAACTATGGCTACACCTTC. Protein: CASSGPGGRANYGYTF.

V and J are TRBV6-6 and TRBJ1-1, with unresolved D. Germline CDR1 is MNHNY and CDR2 is SVGAGI (reference sequence). The CDR3 is 15 residues long. V lost 6 bases and J 6 bases, leaving 20 bases between the germline ends. CDR3 loop: CASRSGGSGFPEAFF. In DNA, the CDR3 is TGTGCCAGCAGATCAGGAGGGAGCGGGTTCCCTGAAGCTTTCTTT.

This rearrangement joins TRBV7-9 to TRBJ2-7, with 7 bases identical to TRBD1. The CDR3 sequence is 14 residues long. With V trimmed by 5 bases and J by 5 bases, 9 bases remained unmatched. The V gene's germline CDR1 is SEHNR and CDR2 FQNEAQ (reference sequence). As DNA, the CDR3 is TGTGCCAGCAGCGCTGACAGGGAAAGGGACGAGCAGTACTTC. Amino acids: CASSADRERDEQYF. Based on the CDR3 plus reference TRBV7-9 and TRBJ2-7, the full variable domain is DTGVSQNPRHKITKRGQNVTFRCDPISEHNRLYWYRQTLGQGPEFLTYFQNEAQLEKSRLLSDRFSAERPKGSFSTLEIQRTEQGDSAMYLCASSADRERDEQYFGPGTRLTVT.

V is TRBV10-2 and J is TRBJ2-7, with a tentative D call TRBD1 (6 bases). Looked up from germline, CDR1 is WSHSY and CDR2 is SAAADI. This CDR3 is 14 amino acids long. Trimming pared 6 bases from V and 1 base from J, leaving 13 bases between. The CDR3 nucleotides are TGCGCCAGCAGGACAAGACAGGAATCCTACGAGCAGTACTTC. It encodes CASRTRQESYEQYF.

The chain combines TRBV30 with TRBJ1-6, with 10 bases matching TRBD1. The CDR3 loop spans 15 amino acids. The V gene's germline CDR1 is GTSNPN and CDR2 SVGIG (reference sequence). The ends lost 0 bases at V and 7 bases at J; junction bases unmatched: 3. CDR3 in DNA: TGTGCCTGGAGTGTTTTGGGACAGGGGAATTCACCCCTCCACTTT. It specifies CAWSVLGQGNSPLHF.

This clone was seen a single time. The J gene is TRBJ2-7, the V gene TRBV6-6, with a possible D match to TRBD1 (5 bases). This CDR3 region has 15 residues. V was pared by 7 bases and J by 3 bases, with 19 bases between. The germline CDR1 and CDR2 sequences are MNHNY and SVGAGI (reference sequence). CDR3 DNA: TGTGCCAGCACCCCCCAGGACATAGGTAGCTACGAGCAGTACTTC. This encodes CASTPQDIGSYEQYF.

The rearrangement joins TRBV6-5 to TRBJ1-2; D perhaps matches TRBD1 (6 bases). Germline CDR1 and CDR2: MNHEY and SVGAGI. CDR3 length: 15 amino acids. V lost 6 bases, J lost 3 bases, and 17 bases lay in between. The CDR3 DNA follows: TGTGCCAGCAGCCCCGCGGGGGGGCACGACTATGGCTACACCTTC. This gives the protein CASSPAGGHDYGYTF.

V and J are TRBV5-4 and TRBJ2-2; 9 bases fit TRBD2. Germline loops: CDR1 SGHNT, CDR2 YYREEE (reference sequence). This CDR3 comprises 16 residues. Trimming cost V 3 bases and J 6 bases; bases outside gene matches: 9. DNA of the CDR3: TGTGCCAGCAGCTCCCCCGGGACTAGCAGCTCCGGGGAGCTGTTTTTT. This sequence encodes CASSSPGTSSSGELFF.

J is TRBJ2-1 and V is TRBV29-1, with D unclear. Germline loops: CDR1 SQVTM, CDR2 ANQGSEA. CDR3 size: 11 residues. V gave up 5 bases and J gave up 8 bases, with 10 bases separating them. The CDR3 DNA reads TGCAGCGTTCCGACTCTTTATGAGCAGTTCTTC. It is translated as CSVPTLYEQFF.

This clone was counted a few times. The V and J genes are TRBV5-6 and TRBJ2-3, with D perhaps matching TRBD1 (5 bases). The CDR3 runs 14 residues. V was trimmed by 2 bases and J by 5 bases, leaving 12 bases between them. From germline, CDR1 is SGHDT and CDR2 YYEEEE. The CDR3, as DNA: TGTGCCAGCAGCTTTTGGCAGGGTCGAGATACGCAGTATTTT. This sequence encodes CASSFWQGRDTQYF.

This rearrangement joins TRBV7-9 to TRBJ2-4; 8 positions match TRBD1. CDR1 and CDR2 from the germline V gene are SEHNR and FQNEAQ (reference sequence). CDR3 length: 18 residues. V was pared by 5 bases and J by 0 bases, with 12 bases of the junction left unmatched. The CDR3 coding sequence is TGTGCCAGCAGCCAAGGACAGGGAACCCCGATAGCCAAAAACATTCAGTACTTC. As protein: CASSQGQGTPIAKNIQYF.

This clone appeared a few times. The V and J genes are TRBV6-1 and TRBJ2-7; weak D call: TRBD2 (5 bases). V was shortened by 5 bases and J by 3 bases, with 14 bases between the two germline ends. The CDR3 consists of 14 residues. In germline, CDR1 is MNHNS, CDR2 SASEGT. The CDR3: CASSSVLEGYEQYF. Written as DNA, the CDR3 is TGTGCCAGCAGTTCGGTTTTAGAGGGCTACGAGCAGTACTTC.

V and J are TRBV2 and TRBJ1-1; the match to TRBD1 covers 7 bases. Germline values: CDR1 SNHLY, CDR2 FYNNEI. V dropped 8 bases and J dropped 0; count of bases not matched to a gene: 6. The CDR3 contains 14 residues. CDR3: CASGPDRLNTEAFF. The CDR3 DNA is TGTGCCAGCGGTCCGGACAGGTTGAACACTGAAGCTTTCTTT.

The J gene is TRBJ1-5, the V gene TRBV28, with D tentatively TRBD1 (6 bases). This CDR3 has 16 amino acids. V was pared by 7 bases and J by 5 bases, with 21 bases between. Per germline, CDR1 MDHEN and CDR2 SYDVKM. The CDR3 spells CASTWSGTTFHQPQHF. The CDR3 region has the DNA TGTGCCAGCACTTGGTCCGGGACAACCTTCCATCAGCCCCAGCATTTT.

The rearrangement joins TRBV7-9 to TRBJ2-1; 8 bases are a match to TRBD2. Germline V gives CDR1 SEHNR, CDR2 FQNEAQ (reference sequence). CDR3 size: 16 residues. J lost 3 bases, V lost 4 bases, and 8 bases had no gene match. Written as DNA, the CDR3 is TGTGCCAGCAGCTGGGACTGGAGCGGGGGCTACAATGAGCAGTTCTTC. Translation gives CASSWDWSGGYNEQFF. The full variable domain, completed using reference TRBV7-9 and TRBJ2-1, is DTGVSQNPRHKITKRGQNVTFRCDPISEHNRLYWYRQTLGQGPEFLTYFQNEAQLEKSRLLSDRFSAERPKGSFSTLEIQRTEQGDSAMYLCASSWDWSGGYNEQFFGPGTRLTVL.

This chain connects TRBV7-9 to TRBJ2-7; D gene ambiguous. The CDR3 length is 15 residues. Looked up from germline, CDR1 is SEHNR and CDR2 is FQNEAQ (reference sequence). V dropped 3 bases and J dropped 0 bases, with 12 bases sitting between them. Here the CDR3 DNA reads TGTGCCAGCAGCTTTAGAGCCTCAAGCTCCTACGAGCAGTACTTC. Residues: CASSFRASSSYEQYF.

The V call is TRBV7-8, the J call TRBJ1-5, with TRBD1 matching over 7 bases. The CDR3 consists of 16 residues. Germline values: CDR1 SGHVS, CDR2 FQNEAQ. The V gene end was trimmed by 5 bases and the J gene end by 0 bases; junction bases not matched to a gene: 7. Here the CDR3 DNA reads TGTGCCAGCAGCCTGACAGGGAGATATAGCAATCAGCCCCAGCATTTT. Encoded protein: CASSLTGRYSNQPQHF. The complete variable domain, with remaining parts taken from reference TRBV7-8 and TRBJ1-5, reads GAGVSQSPRYKVAKRGQDVALRCDPISGHVSLFWYQQALGQGPEFLTYFQNEAQLDKSGLPSDRFFAERPEGSVSTLKIQRTQQEDSAVYLCASSLTGRYSNQPQHFGDGTRLSIL.

V usage is TRBV28 and J usage is TRBJ1-1; possible D gene TRBD1, 5 bases. There are 13 residues in the CDR3. Trimming took off 11 bases at V and 1 base at J, with 14 bases between the two ends. Germline CDR1 is MDHEN and CDR2 is SYDVKM. The CDR3 DNA follows: TGTGCCTGCTACGGGGGGGGGAACACTGAAGCTTTCTTT. Amino acids: CACYGGGNTEAFF.

This clone appeared a single time. This chain links TRBV20-1 with TRBJ2-7; D is unclear. V shed 4 bases and J shed 3 bases, with 4 bases lying between them. Per the germline V gene, CDR1 is DFQATT and CDR2 is SNEGSKA (reference sequence). The CDR3 totals 10 residues. The CDR3 reads CSAINYEQYF. Written as DNA, the CDR3 is TGCAGTGCTATCAACTACGAGCAGTACTTC.

This clone was observed a single time. The rearrangement uses TRBV10-3 and TRBJ1-2; TRBD1 matches 8 bases. The CDR3 spans 16 residues. Unmatched junction bases numbered 9, after V lost 2 bases and J lost 4 bases. Germline V gene sequence: CDR1 ENHRY, CDR2 SYGVKD. In nucleotides, the CDR3 is TGTGCCATCAGTGAGCCGAGACAGGGGAAATTCTATGGCTACACCTTC. Translation gives CAISEPRQGKFYGYTF.

The chain joins TRBV19 to TRBJ2-7, with 12 bases fitting TRBD1. Germline V lookup: CDR1 LNHDA, CDR2 SQIVND (reference sequence). The CDR3 has 15 amino acids. The V gene end was trimmed by 3 bases and the J gene end by 3 bases; junction bases not matched to a gene: 3. The CDR3 DNA is TGTGCCAGTAGTATTGGGACAGGGGGCTACTACGAGCAGTACTTC. Protein: CASSIGTGGYYEQYF.

CDR3 nucleotides: TGTGCCAGCAGCGATGGACTAGCGGGGTACAATGAGCAGTTCTTC. This codes for CASSDGLAGYNEQFF. This rearrangement joins TRBV6-1 to TRBJ2-1, with 12 bases lining up with TRBD2. Losses at the gene ends were 6 bases for V and 4 bases for J; bases not matched to a gene: 4. The CDR3 runs to 15 residues. Germline loops: CDR1 MNHNS, CDR2 SASEGT.

The rearrangement links TRBV6-1 to TRBJ1-2; no reliable D call. The germline V and J ends were trimmed by 6 bases and 0 bases, with 5 bases remaining between them. The CDR3 totals 12 residues. The germline V gene encodes CDR1 MNHNS and CDR2 SASEGT. CDR3 sequence (DNA): TGTGCCAGCAGGTCCGCTAACTATGGCTACACCTTC. Amino acid sequence: CASRSANYGYTF.

This sequence joins TRBV11-2 and TRBJ1-4; 10 nucleotides match TRBD1. Germline lookup yields CDR1 SGHAT and CDR2 FQNNGV. J gave up 6 bases and V 3 bases, and 4 bases lay outside the gene matches. The CDR3 runs 15 residues. CDR3 loop: CASSLTGGAYEKLFF. The CDR3 coding sequence is TGTGCCAGCAGCTTGACAGGGGGCGCTTATGAAAAACTGTTTTTT.

This clone was detected once. The gene calls are TRBV5-5 and TRBJ1-1; D uncertain. Trimming took 1 base from V and 0 from J, leaving 4 bases between them. Germline CDR1 SGHKS, CDR2 YYEKEE (reference sequence). This CDR3 spans 13 amino acids. CDR3 protein: CASSLFMNTEAFF. CDR3 DNA sequence: TGTGCCAGCAGCTTGTTTATGAACACTGAAGCTTTCTTT.